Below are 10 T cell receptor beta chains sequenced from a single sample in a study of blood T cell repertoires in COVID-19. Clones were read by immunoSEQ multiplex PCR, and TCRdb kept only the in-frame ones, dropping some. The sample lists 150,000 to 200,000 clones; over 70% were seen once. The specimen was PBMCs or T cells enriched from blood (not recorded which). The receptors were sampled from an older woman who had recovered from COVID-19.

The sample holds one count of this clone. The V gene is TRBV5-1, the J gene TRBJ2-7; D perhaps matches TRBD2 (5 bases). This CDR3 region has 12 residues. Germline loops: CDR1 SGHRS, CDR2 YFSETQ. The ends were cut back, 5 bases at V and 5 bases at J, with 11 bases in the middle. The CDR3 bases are TGCGCCAGCAGAAAGAACGGGAACGAGCAGTACTTC. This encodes CASRKNGNEQYF.

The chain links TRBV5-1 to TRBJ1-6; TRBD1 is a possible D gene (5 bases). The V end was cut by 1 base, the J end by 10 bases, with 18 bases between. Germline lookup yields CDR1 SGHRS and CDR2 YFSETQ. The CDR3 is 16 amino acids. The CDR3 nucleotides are TGCGCCAGCAGCTTGTTGGGGGGGAGGGTAGAATCACCCCTCCACTTT. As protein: CASSLLGGRVESPLHF.

CDR3 nucleotides: TGTGCCAGCAGCTTGGAATGGGGTGTGACAGATTTGAACACTGAAGCTTTCTTT. Protein product: CASSLEWGVTDLNTEAFF. The chain is built from TRBV5-4 and TRBJ1-1, with D maybe TRBD1 (5 bases). The CDR3 length is 18 residues. Per germline, CDR1 SGHNT and CDR2 YYREEE (reference sequence). The V and J ends lost 0 bases and 0 bases respectively, with 18 bases between them. Drawing the rest from reference TRBV5-4 and TRBJ1-1, the complete variable domain is ETGVTQSPTHLIKTRGQQVTLRCSSQSGHNTVSWYQQALGQGPQFIFQYYREEENGRGNFPPRFSGLQFPNYSSELNVNALELDDSALYLCASSLEWGVTDLNTEAFFGQGTRLTVV.

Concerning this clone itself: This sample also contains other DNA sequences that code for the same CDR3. In nucleotides, the CDR3 is TGTGCCAGTAGTATAGGTGGGAGGGACACTGAAGCTTTCTTT. Translated: CASSIGGRDTEAFF. The chain couples TRBV19 to TRBJ1-1; D unresolved. The CDR3 runs to 14 residues. CDR1 and CDR2 (germline): LNHDA, SQIVND (reference sequence). V shed 1 base and J shed 3 bases, with 9 bases lying between them.

This chain's CDR3 is CATVLFREQFF. In nucleotides, the CDR3 is TGTGCCACCGTACTTTTTCGGGAGCAGTTCTTC. This sequence joins TRBV6-5 and TRBJ2-1; D gene unclear. Trimming stripped 10 bases from V and 10 bases from J, with 14 bases between. CDR1 and CDR2 from the germline V gene are MNHEY and SVGAGI. The CDR3 spans 11 residues.

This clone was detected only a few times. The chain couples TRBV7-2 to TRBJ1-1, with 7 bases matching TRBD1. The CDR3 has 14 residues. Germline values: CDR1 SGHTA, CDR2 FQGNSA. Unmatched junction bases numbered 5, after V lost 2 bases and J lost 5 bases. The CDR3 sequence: CASSLRGTVTEAFF. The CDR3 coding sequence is TGTGCCAGCAGCTTACGGGGGACAGTAACTGAAGCTTTCTTT.

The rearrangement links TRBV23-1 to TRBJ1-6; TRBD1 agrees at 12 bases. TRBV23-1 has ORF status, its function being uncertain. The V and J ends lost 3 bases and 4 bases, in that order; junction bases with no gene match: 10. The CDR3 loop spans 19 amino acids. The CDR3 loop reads CASSHPDPGQGAYNSPLHF. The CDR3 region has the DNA TGCGCCAGCAGTCACCCCGACCCGGGACAGGGGGCGTATAATTCACCCCTCCACTTT.

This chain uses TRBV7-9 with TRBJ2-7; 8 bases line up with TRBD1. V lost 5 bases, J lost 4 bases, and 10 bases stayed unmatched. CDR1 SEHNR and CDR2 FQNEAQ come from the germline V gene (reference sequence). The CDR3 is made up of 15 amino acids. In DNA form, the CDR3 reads TGTGCCAGCAGCCCCCGGACAGGGAATGTATACGAGCAGTACTTC. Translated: CASSPRTGNVYEQYF.

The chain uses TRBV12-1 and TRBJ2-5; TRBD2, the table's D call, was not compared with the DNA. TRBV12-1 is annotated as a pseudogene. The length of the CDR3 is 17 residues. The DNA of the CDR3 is TGTGCCAGCAGCTTTGGGGGACTAGCGGGGAGACAAGAGACCCAGTACTTC. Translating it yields CASSFGGLAGRQETQYF.

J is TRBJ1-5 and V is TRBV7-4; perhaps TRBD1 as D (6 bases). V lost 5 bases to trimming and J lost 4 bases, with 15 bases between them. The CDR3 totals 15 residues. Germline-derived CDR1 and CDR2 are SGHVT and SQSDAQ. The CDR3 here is CASSEQGWRNQPQHF. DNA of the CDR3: TGTGCCAGCAGCGAACAGGGTTGGAGGAATCAGCCCCAGCATTTT.